The 22 T cell receptor beta chains presented below share a single source sample, sequenced in a study of CD8 T cells in ankylosing spondylitis. Study outcomes and limitations: Characteristic, it appeared, of ankylosing spondylitis blood was a TCR beta motif of eight highly homologous variants.

TCRdb redid the calling of the 5' RACE reads with MiXCR, one entry per CDR3 protein. The sample holds roughly 470,000 distinct CDR3 sequences, 25% to 30% seen once. Their antigen targets remain unknown. The sample taken for sequencing was blood, either unsorted or a sorted T cell fraction (not recorded which). Receptors originate from a male donor with ankylosing spondylitis.

This rearrangement joins TRBV5-4 to TRBJ1-6; D is ambiguous. V was clipped by 4 bases and J by 5 bases, with 10 bases between them. This CDR3 spans 14 amino acids. Germline CDR1 reads SGHNT; CDR2 reads YYREEE (reference sequence). The DNA for the CDR3 is TGTGCCAGCAGCGGCCGAGAAAATAATTCACCCCTCCACTTT. Its protein is CASSGRENNSPLHF. The full variable domain, rest sourced from reference TRBV5-4 and TRBJ1-6, is ETGVTQSPTHLIKTRGQQVTLRCSSQSGHNTVSWYQQALGQGPQFIFQYYREEENGRGNFPPRFSGLQFPNYSSELNVNALELDDSALYLCASSGRENNSPLHFGNGTRLTVT.

The genes are TRBV6-5 and TRBJ2-3; 13 positions match TRBD2. The CDR3 covers 15 residues. V trimming: 4 bases; J trimming: 6 bases; junction bases outside the gene matches: 4. Germline V gene lookup returns CDR1 MNHEY and CDR2 SVGAGI. CDR3: CASSFTSGRGDTQYF. The CDR3 DNA is TGTGCCAGCAGTTTTACTAGCGGGAGGGGGGATACGCAGTATTTT.

This clonotype was detected only a few times. The chain has TRBV5-1 and TRBJ2-2; a possible D gene is TRBD1 (6 bases). Trimming stripped 3 bases from V and 6 bases from J, with 6 bases between. Germline values: CDR1 SGHRS, CDR2 YFSETQ. The CDR3 contains 12 residues. This CDR3 is CASSSGAGELFF. CDR3 sequence (DNA): TGCGCCAGCAGCTCAGGGGCCGGGGAGCTGTTTTTT.

The CDR3 DNA is TGTGCCAGCAGTTTACGGGCTCCGAGCTCCTACAATGAGCAGTTCTTC. It yields the protein CASSLRAPSSYNEQFF. V is TRBV27 and J is TRBJ2-1; no firm D call. V was clipped by 2 bases and J by 0 bases, with 11 bases between them. This CDR3 has 16 residues. CDR1 is MNHEY and CDR2 is SMNVEV in the germline V gene (reference sequence).

A few counts support this clonotype. V and J are TRBV5-5 and TRBJ2-1, with a possible D match to TRBD2 (6 bases). The CDR3 consists of 14 residues. The V and J ends lost 4 bases and 5 bases respectively, with 13 bases between them. From germline, CDR1 is SGHKS and CDR2 YYEKEE (reference sequence). Written as DNA, the CDR3 is TGTGCCAGCAGCCTGGTCTGGGGGGACAATGAGCAGTTCTTC. Its translation is CASSLVWGDNEQFF.

The rearrangement links TRBV12-3 or TRBV12-4 to TRBJ1-1; D may be TRBD1 (5 bases). Trimming cost V 7 bases and J 7 bases, with 22 bases left between them. This CDR3 is built from 15 residues. DNA of the CDR3: TGTGCCAGCACCCCAAAATCTCAGGGTGTTCATGAAGCTTTCTTT. Its translation is CASTPKSQGVHEAFF.

This chain connects TRBV4-2 to TRBJ2-3; TRBD2 matches at 13 bases. The germline V gene has CDR1 LGHNA and CDR2 YNFKEQ. Unmatched junction bases numbered 3, after V lost 0 bases and J lost 3 bases. This CDR3 contains 17 residues. As DNA, the CDR3 is TGTGCCAGCAGCCAAGACCTGGGACTAGCGGGAACAGATACGCAGTATTTT. This codes for CASSQDLGLAGTDTQYF.

There are a few counts of this clonotype. As DNA, the CDR3 is TGCAGCGTTGGAGGTCGCCTTAATGAAAAACTGTTTTTT. It is translated as CSVGGRLNEKLFF. The chain has TRBV29-1 and TRBJ1-4, with D unclear. Germline-derived CDR1 and CDR2 are SQVTM and ANQGSEA. The CDR3 extends over 13 amino acids. Trimming took off 4 bases at V and 4 bases at J, with 10 bases between the two ends.

The rearrangement joins TRBV15 to TRBJ2-7; the match to TRBD2 covers 7 bases. Germline V gene lookup returns CDR1 LNHNV and CDR2 YYDKDF (reference sequence). The CDR3 covers 14 residues. Trimming cost V 5 bases and J 1 base; bases outside gene matches: 5. CDR3 sequence: CATSPLGRSYEQYF. In DNA form, the CDR3 reads TGTGCCACCAGCCCCCTCGGGAGGTCCTACGAGCAGTACTTC. Full variable domain (remainder filled in from reference TRBV15 and TRBJ2-7): DAMVIQNPRYQVTQFGKPVTLSCSQTLNHNVMYWYQQKSSQAPKLLFHYYDKDFNNEADTPDNFQSRRPNTSFCFLDIRSPGLGDTAMYLCATSPLGRSYEQYFGPGTRLTVT.

This clonotype was counted once. The rearrangement links TRBV29-1 to TRBJ2-1, with TRBD1 identical over 7 bases. With 1 base clipped from V and 8 bases from J, the junction kept 20 bases outside the gene matches. The germline CDR1 and CDR2 sequences are SQVTM and ANQGSEA. This CDR3 spans 18 amino acids. The CDR3 DNA is TGCAGCGTTGAAGTCAAGGGGGCGGACCTTCTCACCGTGTATGAGCAGTTCTTC. The encoded protein is CSVEVKGADLLTVYEQFF.

The V gene is TRBV7-2, the J gene TRBJ2-3; 8 nucleotides line up with TRBD1. The V gene end was trimmed by 5 bases and the J gene end by 3 bases; junction bases not matched to a gene: 7. The CDR3 consists of 15 residues. Germline lookup yields CDR1 SGHTA and CDR2 FQGNSA. The CDR3 DNA is TGTGCCAGCAGCCCCAGGACAGGGCTTACAGATACGCAGTATTTT. Encoded protein: CASSPRTGLTDTQYF.

The CDR3 reads CSDRSYEKLFF. CDR3 DNA sequence: TGCAGTGATCGGTCCTATGAAAAACTGTTTTTT. The chain uses TRBV20-1 and TRBJ1-4; D is unclear. The CDR3 runs to 11 residues. Trimming removed 7 bases at V and 6 bases at J, with 9 bases between. Germline assignment: CDR1 DFQATT and CDR2 SNEGSKA (reference sequence).

The table lists this clonotype with a few counts. The rearrangement uses TRBV5-5 and TRBJ2-1, with TRBD2 matching over 7 bases. Germline CDR1 SGHKS, CDR2 YYEKEE (reference sequence). J gave up 5 bases and V 7 bases, and 6 bases lay outside the gene matches. This CDR3 region has 13 residues. CDR3 loop: CASAGLVHNEQFF. The CDR3 DNA is TGTGCCAGCGCCGGACTAGTGCACAATGAGCAGTTCTTC. Full variable domain (rest looked up from reference TRBV5-5 and TRBJ2-1): DAGVTQSPTHLIKTRGQQVTLRCSPISGHKSVSWYQQVLGQGPQFIFQYYEKEERGRGNFPDRFSARQFPNYSSELNVNALLLGDSALYLCASAGLVHNEQFFGPGTRLTVL.

A few counts support this clonotype. CDR3 loop: CASSLARSGGPYNEQFF. The DNA of the CDR3 is TGCGCCAGCAGCTTGGCGAGAAGCGGAGGCCCCTACAATGAGCAGTTCTTC. The chain uses TRBV5-1 and TRBJ2-1; a possible D gene is TRBD2 (5 bases). V gave up 0 bases and J gave up 2 bases, with 15 bases separating them. The germline V gene encodes CDR1 SGHRS and CDR2 YFSETQ. The CDR3 totals 17 residues.

This clonotype was found a few times. The chain is built from TRBV24-1 and TRBJ2-1; TRBD1 might be the D (6 bases). Trimming removed 3 bases at V and 9 bases at J, with 14 bases between. The CDR3 length is 14 residues. The germline V gene has CDR1 KGHDR and CDR2 SFDVKD. CDR3 in amino acids: CATSDKGHLSEQFF. CDR3 DNA: TGTGCCACCAGTGATAAGGGACATCTAAGTGAGCAGTTCTTC.

The genes are TRBV7-8 and TRBJ1-6; 7 positions match TRBD1. The CDR3 length is 14 residues. The germline V gene encodes CDR1 SGHVS and CDR2 FQNEAQ. V dropped 1 base and J dropped 10; count of bases not matched to a gene: 4. The CDR3 sequence is CASSLDRGESPLHF. DNA for the CDR3: TGTGCCAGCAGCTTAGACAGGGGAGAATCACCCCTCCACTTT.

V usage is TRBV21-1 and J usage is TRBJ2-3; TRBD2, as called in the table, went unchecked against the DNA. TRBV21-1 has pseudogene status. The CDR3 spans 18 residues. The CDR3, as DNA: TGTGCCAGCAGCGTCGCTCGAATAGCGGGAGAGTCGCCAGATACGCAGTATTTT. This sequence encodes CASSVARIAGESPDTQYF.

The chain employs TRBV7-6 and TRBJ2-7, with 7 bases identical to TRBD2. The junction had 5 bases not matched to a gene; V was cut back by 4 bases and J by 2 bases. Germline V lookup: CDR1 SGHVS, CDR2 FNYEAQ. The CDR3 has 14 residues. The CDR3 sequence is CASSSGLIAYEQYF. CDR3 nucleotide sequence: TGTGCCAGCAGCTCGGGACTAATCGCCTACGAGCAGTACTTC. The whole variable domain, remainder taken from reference TRBV7-6 and TRBJ2-7, is GAGVSQSPRYKVTKRGQDVALRCDPISGHVSLYWYRQALGQGPEFLTYFNYEAQQDKSGLPNDRFSAERPEGSISTLTIQRTEQRDSAMYRCASSSGLIAYEQYFGPGTRLTVT.

This clonotype was seen ten or more times. V usage is TRBV6-1 and J usage is TRBJ1-1; D not certain. Trimming stripped 1 base from V and 3 bases from J, with 6 bases between. Germline CDR1 reads MNHNS; CDR2 reads SASEGT. The CDR3 sequence is 13 residues long. The DNA of the CDR3 is TGTGCCAGCAGTGAAGGGGTGGACACTGAAGCTTTCTTT. Encoded protein: CASSEGVDTEAFF.

This clonotype was recorded a few times. This rearrangement joins TRBV5-1 to TRBJ2-2; D might be TRBD1 (7 bases). The CDR3 has 18 residues. Trimming shortened V by 0 bases and J by 0 bases, and 15 bases separated the two germline ends. Germline V gene data show CDR1 as SGHRS and CDR2 as YFSETQ. CDR3 sequence (DNA): TGCGCCAGCAGCTTGGTCGCAGGGGGACTCGCGAACACCGGGGAGCTGTTTTTT. Its protein is CASSLVAGGLANTGELFF.

The J gene is TRBJ2-2, the V gene TRBV7-2, with 10 bases aligning to TRBD1. The length of the CDR3 is 16 residues. V lost 5 bases, J lost 6 bases, and 9 bases stayed unmatched. The germline CDR1 and CDR2 sequences are SGHTA and FQGNSA. The CDR3 here is CASSPGQGRGPGELFF. Here the CDR3 DNA reads TGTGCCAGCAGCCCGGGACAGGGGAGAGGGCCCGGGGAGCTGTTTTTT.

This clonotype was observed a single time. This chain joins TRBV2 and TRBJ1-3; D not certain. Germline V gives CDR1 SNHLY, CDR2 FYNNEI. This CDR3 has 16 amino acids. The germline V and J ends were trimmed by 3 bases and 0 bases, with 12 bases remaining between them. CDR3 sequence (DNA): TGTGCCAGCAGTGAGGAAGGCGGCTACTCTGGAAACACCATATATTTT. Translated, it gives CASSEEGGYSGNTIYF.